Here is one T cell receptor (beta chain) with its context. The antigen remains undetermined. This sample is drawn from a study of cytomegalovirus exposure and HLA in healthy donors. The PCR used 60 Vbeta and 13 Jbeta primers. Here immunoSEQ multiplex PCR was the method, and the copy in TCRdb shows in-frame clones only, minus some. Among approximately 97,000 clones, about 76% were seen once, and the ten largest hold less than 5%. All donors participated as healthy donors of bone marrow. Findings of the study overall: In terms of immune exposure information, only CMV serostatus was available. It was reported that the classifier diagnosed cytomegalovirus status with high specificity and sensitivity in both the original and validation cohorts. Later on, a genetic analysis was performed. It linked a missense variant in DCLRE1C with V- and J-gene trimming of TCR beta.

This CDR3 spans 14 amino acids. Germline CDR1 is KGHSH and CDR2 is LQKENI. The ends lost 6 bases at V and 3 bases at J; junction bases unmatched: 5. Sequences were obtained from PBMCs. The clonotype comes from a woman aged 70 to 79 in good health and CMV-seropositive. The chain is built from TRBV18 and TRBJ1-5; 7 nucleotides agree with TRBD1. DNA for the CDR3: TGTGCCAGCTCCCAGACAGGGACCAATCAGCCCCAGCATTTT. Encoded protein: CASSQTGTNQPQHF.